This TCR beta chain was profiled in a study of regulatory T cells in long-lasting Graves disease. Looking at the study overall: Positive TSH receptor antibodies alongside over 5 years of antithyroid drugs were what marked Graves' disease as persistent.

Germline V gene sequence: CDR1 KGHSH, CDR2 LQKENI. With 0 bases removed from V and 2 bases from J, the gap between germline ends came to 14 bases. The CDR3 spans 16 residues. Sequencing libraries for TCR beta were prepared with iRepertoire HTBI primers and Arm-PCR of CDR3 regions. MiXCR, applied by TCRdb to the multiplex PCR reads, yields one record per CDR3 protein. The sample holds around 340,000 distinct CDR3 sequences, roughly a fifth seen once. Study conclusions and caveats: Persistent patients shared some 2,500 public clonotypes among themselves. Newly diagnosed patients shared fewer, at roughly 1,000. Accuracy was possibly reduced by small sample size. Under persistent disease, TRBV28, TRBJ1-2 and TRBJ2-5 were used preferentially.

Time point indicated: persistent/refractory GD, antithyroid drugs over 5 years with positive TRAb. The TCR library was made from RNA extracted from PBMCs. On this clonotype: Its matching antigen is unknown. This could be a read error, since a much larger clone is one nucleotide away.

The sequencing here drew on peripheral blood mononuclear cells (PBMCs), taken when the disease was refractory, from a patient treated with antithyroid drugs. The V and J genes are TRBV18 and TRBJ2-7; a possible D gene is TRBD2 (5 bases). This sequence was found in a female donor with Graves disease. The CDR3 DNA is TGTGCCAGCTCACCACCGGTGGCGGGCCCCCCCTACGAGCAGTACTTC. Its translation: CASSPPVAGPPYEQYF.